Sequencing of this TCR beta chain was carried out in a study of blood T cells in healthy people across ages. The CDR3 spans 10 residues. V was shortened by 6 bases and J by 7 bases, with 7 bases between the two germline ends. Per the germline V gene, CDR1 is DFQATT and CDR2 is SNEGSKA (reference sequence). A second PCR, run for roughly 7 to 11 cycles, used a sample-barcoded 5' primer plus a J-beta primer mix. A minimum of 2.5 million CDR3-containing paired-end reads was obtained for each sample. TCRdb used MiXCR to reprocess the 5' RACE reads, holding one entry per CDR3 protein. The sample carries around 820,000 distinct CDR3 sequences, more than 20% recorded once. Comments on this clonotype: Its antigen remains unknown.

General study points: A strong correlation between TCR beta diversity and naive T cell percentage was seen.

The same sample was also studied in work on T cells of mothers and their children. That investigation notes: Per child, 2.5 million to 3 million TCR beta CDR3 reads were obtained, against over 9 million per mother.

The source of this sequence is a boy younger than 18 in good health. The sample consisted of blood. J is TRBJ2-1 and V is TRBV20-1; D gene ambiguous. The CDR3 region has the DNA TGCAGTGCCGTAGGGAATGAGCAGTTCTTC. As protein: CSAVGNEQFF.